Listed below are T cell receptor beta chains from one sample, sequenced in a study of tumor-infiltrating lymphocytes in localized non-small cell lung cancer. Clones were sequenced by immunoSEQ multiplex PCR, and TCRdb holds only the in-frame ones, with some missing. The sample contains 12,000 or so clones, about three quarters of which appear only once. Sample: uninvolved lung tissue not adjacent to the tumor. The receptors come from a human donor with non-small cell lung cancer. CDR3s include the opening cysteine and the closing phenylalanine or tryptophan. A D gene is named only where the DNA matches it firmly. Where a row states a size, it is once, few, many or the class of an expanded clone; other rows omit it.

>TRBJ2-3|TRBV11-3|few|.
CASSFLRQQYF
TGTGCCAGCAGCTTTCTGAGACAGCAGTATTTT
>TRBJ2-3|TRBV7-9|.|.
CASSRFNLDADTQYF
TGTGCCAGCAGCCGATTCAATTTGGACGCAGATACGCAGTATTTT
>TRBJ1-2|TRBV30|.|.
CAWARSNYGYTF
TGTGCCTGGGCCCGATCTAACTATGGCTACACCTTC
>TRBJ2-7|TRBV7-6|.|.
CASSFERSREQYF
TGTGCCAGCAGCTTCGAAAGGAGCCGCGAGCAGTACTTC
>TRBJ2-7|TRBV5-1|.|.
CASSLAAELEQYF
TGCGCCAGCAGCTTGGCGGCGGAGTTGGAGCAGTACTTC
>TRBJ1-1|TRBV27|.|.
CASSFPGSSTEAFF
TGTGCCAGCAGTTTTCCGGGCAGTTCGACTGAAGCTTTCTTT
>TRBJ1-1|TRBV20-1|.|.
CSARDPRRAFF
TGCAGTGCTAGAGATCCTAGGCGGGCTTTCTTT
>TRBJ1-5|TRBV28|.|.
CASSLLSPGGLWPNQPQHF
TGTGCCAGCAGTTTATTAAGTCCCGGGGGACTATGGCCCAATCAGCCCCAGCATTTT
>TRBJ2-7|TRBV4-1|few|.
CASSRSGSSYEQYF
TGCGCCAGCAGCCGTTCGGGATCCTCCTACGAGCAGTACTTC
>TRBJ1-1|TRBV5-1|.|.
CASSLQGWHTEAFF
TGCGCCAGCAGCTTGCAGGGGTGGCACACTGAAGCTTTCTTT
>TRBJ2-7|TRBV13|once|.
CASSLTGTESYEQYF
TGTGCCAGCAGTCTAACCGGGACCGAATCCTACGAGCAGTACTTC
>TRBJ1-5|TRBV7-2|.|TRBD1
CASSLASTGDQPQHF
TGTGCCAGCAGCTTAGCGTCGACAGGGGATCAGCCCCAGCATTTT
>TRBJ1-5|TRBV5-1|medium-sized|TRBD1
CASSIRQGEQPQHF
TGCGCCAGCAGCATTCGACAGGGCGAGCAGCCCCAGCATTTT
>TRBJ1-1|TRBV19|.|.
CASSMDRRWTFF
TGTGCCAGTAGTATGGACCGCCGTTGGACTTTCTTT
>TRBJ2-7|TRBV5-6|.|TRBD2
CASSLVSGSTYEQYF
TGTGCCAGCAGCTTGGTTAGCGGGAGTACCTACGAGCAGTACTTC
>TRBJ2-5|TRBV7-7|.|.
CASSGTPQETQYF
TGTGCTAGCAGTGGGACCCCTCAAGAGACCCAGTACTTC
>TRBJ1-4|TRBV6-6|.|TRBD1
CASRKQGADEKLFF
TGTGCCAGCAGGAAACAGGGGGCTGATGAAAAACTGTTTTTT
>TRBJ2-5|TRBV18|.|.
CASSPPLGETQYF
TGTGCCAGCTCACCGCCTCTTGGCGAGACCCAGTACTTC
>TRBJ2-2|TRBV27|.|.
CASSSSLANTGELFF
TGTGCCAGCAGTTCTTCACTAGCAAACACCGGGGAGCTGTTTTTT
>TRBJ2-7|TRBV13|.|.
CASSFLTTGTYEQYF
TGTGCCAGCAGCTTCCTCACGACGGGAACCTACGAGCAGTACTTC
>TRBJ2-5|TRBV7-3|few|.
CASSPQGSGETQYF
TGTGCCAGCAGCCCACAGGGATCCGGGGAGACCCAGTACTTC
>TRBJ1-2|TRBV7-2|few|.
CASSTYNRVHGYTF
TGTGCCAGCAGCACATATAACAGGGTTCATGGCTACACCTTC
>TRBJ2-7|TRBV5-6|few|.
CASSLGQGGDPYEQYF
TGTGCCAGCAGCTTGGGACAGGGAGGGGACCCCTACGAGCAGTACTTC
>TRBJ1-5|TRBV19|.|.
CASSIFQNIVGNQPQHF
TGTGCCAGTAGTATTTTCCAGAACATAGTAGGCAATCAGCCCCAGCATTTT
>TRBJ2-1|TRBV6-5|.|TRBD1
CASSFPGGREQFF
TGTGCCAGCAGTTTTCCAGGGGGAAGGGAGCAGTTCTTC
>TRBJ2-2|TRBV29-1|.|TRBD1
CSVAYRGVSGELFF
TGCAGCGTTGCTTACAGGGGTGTTTCCGGGGAGCTGTTTTTT
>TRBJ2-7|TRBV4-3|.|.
CASSQGAGSYYEQYF
TGCGCCAGCAGCCAAGGTGCGGGCAGTTACTACGAGCAGTACTTC
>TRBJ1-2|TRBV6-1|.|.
CASNVQGNGYTF
TGTGCCAGCAATGTACAGGGAAATGGCTACACCTTC
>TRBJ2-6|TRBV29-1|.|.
CSVARSGANVLTF
TGCAGCGTTGCCCGCTCTGGGGCCAACGTCCTGACTTTC
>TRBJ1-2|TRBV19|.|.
CASTPRGARGDYGYTF
TGTGCCAGTACTCCCCGGGGGGCACGAGGGGACTATGGCTACACCTTC
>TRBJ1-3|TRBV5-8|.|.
CASSLVRADTIYF
TGTGCCAGCAGCTTAGTGCGGGCGGACACCATATATTTT
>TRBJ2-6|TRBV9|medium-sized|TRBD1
CASSTRTGTSGANVLTF
TGTGCCAGCAGCACCCGGACAGGAACTTCTGGGGCCAACGTCCTGACTTTC
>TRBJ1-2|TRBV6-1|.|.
CASKREVSLYGYTF
TGTGCCAGCAAACGGGAGGTATCCCTCTATGGCTACACCTTC
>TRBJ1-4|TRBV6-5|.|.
CASSYRGLGREKLFF
TGTGCCAGCAGTTACCGCGGACTGGGAAGGGAAAAACTGTTTTTT
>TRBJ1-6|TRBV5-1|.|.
CASSRGQSYNSPLHF
TGCGCCAGCAGCAGGGGACAATCCTATAATTCACCCCTCCACTTT
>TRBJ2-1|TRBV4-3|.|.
CASSQDKGTYDEQFF
TGCGCCAGCAGCCAAGATAAAGGGACGTACGATGAGCAGTTCTTC
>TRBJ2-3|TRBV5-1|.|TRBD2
CASSLAPTSGSGSDTQYF
TGCGCCAGCAGCTTGGCGCCGACTAGCGGGAGCGGGTCGGATACGCAGTATTTT
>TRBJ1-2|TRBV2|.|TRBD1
CASTGTVGTNYGYTF
TGTGCCAGCACCGGGACAGTTGGCACTAACTATGGCTACACCTTC
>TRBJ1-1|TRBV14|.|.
CASSQSTTGAAFF
TGTGCCAGCAGCCAGAGCACCACGGGGGCAGCTTTCTTT
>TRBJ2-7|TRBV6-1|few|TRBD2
CASSATSVREQYF
TGTGCCAGCAGTGCAACTAGCGTTAGGGAGCAGTACTTC
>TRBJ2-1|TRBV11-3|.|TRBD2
CASSLTGTSRNEQFF
TGTGCCAGCAGCTTAACCGGGACTAGCCGGAATGAGCAGTTCTTC
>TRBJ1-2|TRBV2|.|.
CLREASYGYTF
TGTCTCCGGGAGGCTTCCTATGGCTACACCTTC
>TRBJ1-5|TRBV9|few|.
CASGDWQPQHF
TGTGCCAGCGGCGATTGGCAGCCCCAGCATTTT
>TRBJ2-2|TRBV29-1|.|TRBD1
CSARDRVTGELFF
TGCAGCGCCCGGGACAGGGTGACCGGGGAGCTGTTTTTT
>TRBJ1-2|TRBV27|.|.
CASSLRSSNYGYTF
TGTGCCAGCAGTTTGCGGAGTTCTAACTATGGCTACACCTTC
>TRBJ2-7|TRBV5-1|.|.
CASSPDRLAYEQYF
TGCGCCAGCAGTCCTGACAGACTTGCCTACGAGCAGTACTTC
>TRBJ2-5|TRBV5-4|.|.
CASSGNREETQYF
TGTGCCAGCAGCGGAAACAGAGAAGAGACCCAGTACTTC
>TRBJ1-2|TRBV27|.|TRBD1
CASKRTGSYGYTF
TGTGCCAGCAAAAGGACAGGGAGTTATGGCTACACCTTC
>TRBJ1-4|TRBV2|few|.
CASSEGQRDEKLFF
TGTGCCAGCAGTGAAGGACAGAGGGATGAAAAACTGTTTTTT
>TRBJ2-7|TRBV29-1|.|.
CSVRRGFYEQYF
TGCAGCGTCCGGCGTGGGTTCTACGAGCAGTACTTC
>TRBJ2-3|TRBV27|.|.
CASRIPSTDTQYF
TGTGCCAGCAGAATACCTAGCACAGATACGCAGTATTTT
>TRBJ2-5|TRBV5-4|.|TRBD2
CASSFASGAQETQYF
TGTGCCAGCAGCTTTGCTAGCGGGGCTCAAGAGACCCAGTACTTC
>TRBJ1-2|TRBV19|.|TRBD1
CASSNPQGGIDYGYTF
TGTGCCAGTAGTAATCCCCAGGGGGGAATTGACTATGGCTACACCTTC
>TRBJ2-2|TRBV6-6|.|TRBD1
CASSRTGETGELFF
TGTGCCAGCAGTCGGACAGGGGAGACCGGGGAGCTGTTTTTT
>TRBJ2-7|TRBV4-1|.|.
CASSQRESYEQYF
TGCGCCAGCAGTCAGAGGGAATCCTACGAGCAGTACTTC
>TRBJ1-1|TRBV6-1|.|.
CASSPSAEGITEAFF
TGTGCCAGTTCACCCTCGGCCGAGGGAATCACTGAAGCTTTCTTT
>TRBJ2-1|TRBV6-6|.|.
CASSYSIPDEQFF
TGTGCCAGCAGTTACTCGATTCCGGATGAGCAGTTCTTC
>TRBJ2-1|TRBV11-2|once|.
CASSPRRGEQFF
TGTGCCAGCAGCCCCAGGCGGGGTGAGCAGTTCTTC
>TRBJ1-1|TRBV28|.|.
CASILTGRPAEAFF
TGTGCCAGCATTCTGACAGGCCGCCCCGCTGAAGCTTTCTTT
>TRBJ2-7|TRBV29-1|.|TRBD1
CSIGQGYEQYF
TGCAGCATCGGACAGGGCTACGAGCAGTACTTC